This TCR beta chain was recorded in a study of T cell responses to AZD1222 COVID-19 vaccine. The CDR3 is 13 residues long. V was trimmed by 6 bases and J by 5 bases, leaving 11 bases between them. CDR1 and CDR2 from the germline V gene are LNHDA and SQIVND (reference sequence). Method: immunoSEQ multiplex PCR; TCRdb's copy keeps in-frame clones and lacks some. The sample yields tens of thousands of clones, more than 75% seen once. Study-level points and caveats: Spike-specific TCR breadth rose after two AZD1222 doses, and depth rose as well. Repertoires were obtained solely post-peak T cell response. The donor cohort was predominantly white British with a female majority, and clonal diversity may have been underestimated.

Comment on this clone: Its antigen remains unknown.

The rearrangement joins TRBV19 to TRBJ1-5; D possibly corresponds to TRBD1 (6 bases). Specimen: peripheral blood, collected 28 days after the second dose of the MenACWY control vaccine. This sequence was found in an adult who received the MenACWY meningococcal vaccine as a control. In nucleotides, the CDR3 is TGTGCCAGTAGCTGGACAGATTATCAGCCCCAGCATTTT. Translation: CASSWTDYQPQHF.